These 16 T cell receptor beta chains share one sample of origin, sequenced in a study of CXCR3-negative and CXCR3-positive naive CD8 T cells (dated by TCRdb to between 2018 and 2021). What the study reported, not specific to this receptor: Compared with CXCR3-negative naive cells, CXCR3-positive naive cells had TRB CDR3s with higher hydrophobicity (lower Kidera factor 4), lower energy, and higher strength and volume indices.

Data came from a NextSeq 550. The Human TCR Profiling Kit (MiLaboratory) was used to prepare UMI-labeled 5' RACE TRB cDNA libraries. TCRdb reprocessed the sequencing reads and holds a single record per CDR3 protein sequence, with no DNA. The table kept for this sample lists 120,000 to 150,000 distinct CDR3 sequences. The top ten hold about 0.28% of the sample. Their target antigens are unknown. The material sequenced was naive CXCR3+ CD8+ T cells from blood. The sample's cell subset or site label, in plain terms: CD45RO-CCR7+CD27+CD95- naive CD8+ T cells expressing CXCR3 (TNR3+). These receptors were collected from a human donor in good health. Some clones in this sample may be carry-over from other donors' samples.

The chain links TRBV12-3 or TRBV12-4 to TRBJ2-1; TCRdb indicates TRBD2, and absent DNA this call remains unverified. This CDR3 has 16 amino acids. CDR3 protein: CASSPGTSGMYNEQFF.

V and J are TRBV5-4 and TRBJ2-7; TCRdb selects TRBD1, and the lack of DNA leaves this call unchecked. CDR3 length equals 14 residues. CDR1 is SGHNT, CDR2 YYREEE, per germline (reference sequence). The CDR3 reads CASSLDRSRYEQYF.

The chain has TRBV4-3 and TRBJ2-7; TCRdb proposes TRBD1, but this gene call is untestable without DNA. The length of the CDR3 is 20 residues. Germline V gene sequence: CDR1 LGHNA, CDR2 YSLEER. The CDR3 spells CASSQTYRQGELADSYEQYF.

The chain is built from TRBV28 and TRBJ2-7; TCRdb outputs TRBD1, but without DNA this stays unchecked. Per the germline V gene, CDR1 is MDHEN and CDR2 is SYDVKM. CDR3 length equals 15 residues. CDR3 amino acids: CASSLGGEPTYEQYF.

V and J are TRBV7-9 and TRBJ2-2; without DNA, the TCRdb call of TRBD2 cannot be checked. The CDR3 spans 19 residues. Germline assignment: CDR1 SEHNR and CDR2 FQNEAQ (reference sequence). Here the CDR3 reads CASSALTGRTSGVTGELFF.

The CDR3 protein is CSVVSTAKSGYTF. V usage is TRBV29-1 and J usage is TRBJ1-2. Germline V gene sequence: CDR1 SQVTM, CDR2 ANQGSEA. CDR3 length: 13 amino acids.

The chain links TRBV29-1 to TRBJ1-2. Looked up from germline, CDR1 is SQVTM and CDR2 is ANQGSEA. This CDR3 spans 12 amino acids. The CDR3 sequence: CSVEWLDYGYTF.

The chain is built from TRBV4-3 and TRBJ2-7; with no DNA, the TCRdb D assignment of TRBD2 cannot be verified. Per germline, CDR1 LGHNA and CDR2 YSLEER. The CDR3 is 17 residues long. The CDR3 is CASSQDRLAGGDYEQYF.

The rearrangement uses TRBV2 and TRBJ1-1; TCRdb outputs TRBD1, but without DNA this stays unchecked. Germline lookup yields CDR1 SNHLY and CDR2 FYNNEI. The CDR3 contains 14 residues. CDR3 sequence: CASREDRAYTEAFF.

The chain uses TRBV6-2 or TRBV6-3 and TRBJ2-4; the D call of TRBD1 rests on TCRdb alone, since no DNA is present to check it. This CDR3 is built from 11 residues. Germline assignment: CDR1 MNHEY and CDR2 SVGEGT. The CDR3 is CASGEGDIQYF.

V gene TRBV6-5 combines with J gene TRBJ2-3; TCRdb lists TRBD1, though no DNA is available to test this call. The CDR3 runs 13 residues. Germline CDR1 is MNHEY and CDR2 is SVGAGI. The CDR3 is CASSYSTGTEQYF.

V gene TRBV24-1 combines with J gene TRBJ2-3. From germline, CDR1 is KGHDR and CDR2 SFDVKD. The CDR3 has 16 residues. The CDR3 region is CATSDQEGTSTDTQYF.

The chain recombines TRBV7-9 with TRBJ2-7. The germline CDR1 and CDR2 sequences are SEHNR and FQNEAQ (reference sequence). There are 13 residues in the CDR3. The CDR3 here is CASSWQEDYEQYF.

The chain employs TRBV3-1 and TRBJ2-1; TCRdb reports TRBD2, a call that lacks DNA to check it against. The CDR3 is 12 residues long. Germline assignment: CDR1 LGHDT and CDR2 YNNKEL (reference sequence). This CDR3 reads CAIPPEAGGEFF.

The chain links TRBV2 to TRBJ2-1. Germline CDR1 SNHLY, CDR2 FYNNEI. The CDR3 sequence is 11 residues long. CDR3 region: CASSEVYEQFF.

CDR3 protein: CASSYDSGEEQYF. The rearrangement joins TRBV28 to TRBJ2-7; the TCRdb D gene call, TRBD2, has no DNA to confirm it. The CDR3 sequence is 13 residues long. Germline CDR1 and CDR2: MDHEN and SYDVKM.